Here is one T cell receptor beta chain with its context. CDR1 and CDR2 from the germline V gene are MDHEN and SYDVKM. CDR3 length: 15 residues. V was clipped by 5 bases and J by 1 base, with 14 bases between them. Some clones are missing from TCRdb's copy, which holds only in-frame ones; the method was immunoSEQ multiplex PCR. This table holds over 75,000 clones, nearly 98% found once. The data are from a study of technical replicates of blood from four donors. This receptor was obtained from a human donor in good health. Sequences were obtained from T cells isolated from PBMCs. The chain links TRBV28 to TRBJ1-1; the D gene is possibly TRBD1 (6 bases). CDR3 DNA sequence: TGTGCCAGCAGTCTTGCCTCACAGGGGAACACTGAAGCTTTCTTT. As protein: CASSLASQGNTEAFF.